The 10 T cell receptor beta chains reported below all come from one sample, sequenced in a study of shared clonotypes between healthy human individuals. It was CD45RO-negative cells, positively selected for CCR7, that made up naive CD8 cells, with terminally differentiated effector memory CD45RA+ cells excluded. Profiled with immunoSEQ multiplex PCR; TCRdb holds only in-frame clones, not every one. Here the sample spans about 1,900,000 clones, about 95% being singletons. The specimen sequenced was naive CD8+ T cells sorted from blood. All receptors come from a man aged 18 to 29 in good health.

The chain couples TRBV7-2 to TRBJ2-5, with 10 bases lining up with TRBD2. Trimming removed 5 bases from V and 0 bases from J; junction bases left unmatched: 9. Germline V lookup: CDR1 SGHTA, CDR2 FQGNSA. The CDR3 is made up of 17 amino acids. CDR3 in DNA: TGTGCCAGCAGCCCCCGGCGGCTAGCGGGGGACCAAGAGACCCAGTACTTC. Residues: CASSPRRLAGDQETQYF.

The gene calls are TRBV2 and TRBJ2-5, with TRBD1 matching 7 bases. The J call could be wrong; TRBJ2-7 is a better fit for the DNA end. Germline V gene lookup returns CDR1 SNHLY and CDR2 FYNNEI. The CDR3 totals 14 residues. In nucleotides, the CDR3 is TGTGCCAGCAGTTGGGACAGTCTGTTCTACGAGCAGTACTTC. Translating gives CASSWDSLFYEQYF.

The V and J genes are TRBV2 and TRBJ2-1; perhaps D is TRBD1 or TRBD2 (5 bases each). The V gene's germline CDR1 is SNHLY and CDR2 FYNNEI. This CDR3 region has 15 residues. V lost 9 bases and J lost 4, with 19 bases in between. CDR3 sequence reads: CASQGTPRAYNEQFF. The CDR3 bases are TGTGCCAGTCAGGGAACCCCGAGGGCATACAATGAGCAGTTCTTC.

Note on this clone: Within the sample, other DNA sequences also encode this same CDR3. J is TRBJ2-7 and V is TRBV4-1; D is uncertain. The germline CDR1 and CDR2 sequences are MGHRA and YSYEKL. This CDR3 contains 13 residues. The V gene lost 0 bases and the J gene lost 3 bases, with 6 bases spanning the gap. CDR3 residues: CASSQDPDYEQYF. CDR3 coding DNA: TGCGCCAGCAGCCAAGACCCGGACTACGAGCAGTACTTC.

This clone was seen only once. CDR3 in amino acids: CASSYFSGRDTGELFF. As DNA, the CDR3 is TGTGCCAGCAGTTACTTCAGCGGGAGAGACACCGGGGAGCTGTTTTTT. V and J are TRBV6-5 and TRBJ2-2; 8 bases agree with TRBD2. Per the germline V gene, CDR1 is MNHEY and CDR2 is SVGAGI. This CDR3 comprises 16 residues. V was clipped by 1 base and J by 3 bases; unmatched bases: 4.

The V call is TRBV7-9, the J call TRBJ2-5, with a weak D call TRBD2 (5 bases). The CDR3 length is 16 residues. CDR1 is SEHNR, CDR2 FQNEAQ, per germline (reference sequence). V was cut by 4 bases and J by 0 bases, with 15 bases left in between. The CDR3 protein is CASSSQLVEDQETQYF. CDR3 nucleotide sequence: TGTGCCAGCAGCTCTCAACTAGTTGAGGACCAAGAGACCCAGTACTTC.

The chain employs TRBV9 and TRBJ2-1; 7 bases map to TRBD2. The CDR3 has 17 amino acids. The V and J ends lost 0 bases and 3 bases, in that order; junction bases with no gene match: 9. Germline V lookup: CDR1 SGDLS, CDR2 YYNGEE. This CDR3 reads CASSVVGAGDHYNEQFF. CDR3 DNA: TGTGCCAGCAGCGTAGTTGGTGCGGGGGACCACTACAATGAGCAGTTCTTC.

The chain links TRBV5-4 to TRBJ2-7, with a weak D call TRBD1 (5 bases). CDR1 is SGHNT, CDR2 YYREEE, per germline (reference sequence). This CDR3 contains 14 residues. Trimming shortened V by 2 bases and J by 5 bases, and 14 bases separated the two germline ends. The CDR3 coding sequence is TGTGCCAGCAGCTTTGCAGGGAATCCTAACGAGCAGTACTTC. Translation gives CASSFAGNPNEQYF.

CDR3 bases: TGTGCCAGCAGTGAATCACCCGGGTGGACAGGGGACGATGGCTACACCTTC. Protein: CASSESPGWTGDDGYTF. This sequence joins TRBV6-1 and TRBJ1-2, with 9 bases that match TRBD1. Per the germline V gene, CDR1 is MNHNS and CDR2 is SASEGT. The CDR3 length is 17 residues. The J segment lost 6 bases and the V segment lost 2 bases, leaving 13 bases of the junction unmatched.

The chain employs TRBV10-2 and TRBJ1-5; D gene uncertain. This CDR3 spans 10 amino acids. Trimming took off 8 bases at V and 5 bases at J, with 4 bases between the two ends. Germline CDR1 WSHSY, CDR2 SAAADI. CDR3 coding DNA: TGCGCCAGCGGTTATCAGCCCCAGCATTTT. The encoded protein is CASGYQPQHF.